The rows below give T cell receptor beta chains drawn from one sample of a study of T-cell memory formation after mild COVID-19. Via MiXCR, TCRdb re-called the 5' RACE reads, giving one row per CDR3 protein. The sample consists of hundreds of thousands of distinct CDR3 sequences, around a sixth of them appearing once. Sequenced sample: PBMCs or a T cell subset sorted from them (not recorded which). Source of these receptors: an adult woman who had mild COVID-19 (a few samples of this study predate the infection). Cell type and time point are not known. Each CDR3 is given with its conserved first and last residue. Fields, in order: V gene, J gene, D gene, clone size, CDR3 DNA, CDR3 protein. The D gene is left open where the match is weak. Where a row states a size, it is once, few, many or the class of an expanded clone; other rows omit it.

v_call: TRBV12-3/TRBV12-4; j_call: TRBJ1-5; d_call: TRBD1; clone_size: few; cdr3_nt: TGTGCCAGCAGTTTCTTTCTTCAAAGCAAGGACAGGGATGCTTTTCAGCCCCAGCATTTT; cdr3_aa: CASSFFLQSKDRDAFQPQHF
v_call: TRBV7-9; j_call: TRBJ1-2; d_call: .; clone_size: .; cdr3_nt: TGTGCCAGCAGCTCGGAGGGCTACACCTTC; cdr3_aa: CASSSEGYTF
v_call: TRBV6-2/TRBV6-3; j_call: TRBJ2-5; d_call: TRBD2; clone_size: .; cdr3_nt: TGTGCCAGCACCCCAGCGGGAGCGGTACAAGAGACCCAGTACTTC; cdr3_aa: CASTPAGAVQETQYF
v_call: TRBV20-1; j_call: TRBJ1-5; d_call: .; clone_size: .; cdr3_nt: TGCAGTGCTAGCATTTGGAGGGGGGAGCAGCCCCAGCATTTT; cdr3_aa: CSASIWRGEQPQHF
v_call: TRBV6-6; j_call: TRBJ2-2; d_call: TRBD1; clone_size: many; cdr3_nt: TGTGCCAGCAGTAAAGGGGGCTCGAACACCGGGGAGCTGTTTTTT; cdr3_aa: CASSKGGSNTGELFF
v_call: TRBV7-9; j_call: TRBJ2-2; d_call: TRBD2; clone_size: .; cdr3_nt: TGTGCCAGCAGCTTGAAGCGGGATTACACCGGGGAGCTGTTTTTT; cdr3_aa: CASSLKRDYTGELFF
v_call: TRBV29-1; j_call: TRBJ2-7; d_call: TRBD1; clone_size: many; cdr3_nt: TGCAGCGCCAGGGACAGGTACTACGAGCAGTACTTC; cdr3_aa: CSARDRYYEQYF
v_call: TRBV18; j_call: TRBJ2-7; d_call: .; clone_size: few; cdr3_nt: TGTGCCAGCTCACCCCGGCTGGGGCACGAGCAGTACTTC; cdr3_aa: CASSPRLGHEQYF
v_call: TRBV5-6; j_call: TRBJ2-1; d_call: TRBD2; clone_size: .; cdr3_nt: TGTGCCAGCAGCTTTCGGACTAGCGGGAGGGCCAGGCGGAACAATGAGCAGTTCTTC; cdr3_aa: CASSFRTSGRARRNNEQFF
v_call: TRBV24-1; j_call: TRBJ2-1; d_call: TRBD2; clone_size: few; cdr3_nt: TGTGCCACCAGTGACTCCGGACTAGCGGGAGCGAATGAGCAGTTCTTC; cdr3_aa: CATSDSGLAGANEQFF
v_call: TRBV12-3/TRBV12-4; j_call: TRBJ2-7; d_call: .; clone_size: .; cdr3_nt: TGTGCCAGCACCGCTTGGGGGATACGCGAGCAGTACTTC; cdr3_aa: CASTAWGIREQYF
v_call: TRBV7-6; j_call: TRBJ1-2; d_call: .; clone_size: .; cdr3_nt: TGTGCCAGCAGCTTAGGGGGAGCGACCCCTAACTATGGCTACACCTTC; cdr3_aa: CASSLGGATPNYGYTF
v_call: TRBV4-2; j_call: TRBJ2-1; d_call: TRBD2; clone_size: few; cdr3_nt: TGTGCCAGCAGCCTAGGACTAGCGGGAAACTCTCAGCAGTTCTTC; cdr3_aa: CASSLGLAGNSQQFF
v_call: TRBV7-3; j_call: TRBJ2-1; d_call: .; clone_size: .; cdr3_nt: TGTGCCAGCAGCTTAACTGTGTACAATGAGCAGTTCTTC; cdr3_aa: CASSLTVYNEQFF
v_call: TRBV2; j_call: TRBJ1-2; d_call: TRBD1; clone_size: .; cdr3_nt: TGTGCCAGCTTGGGGCAGGGGGAAAGTCATGGCTACACCTTC; cdr3_aa: CASLGQGESHGYTF
v_call: TRBV5-1; j_call: TRBJ1-3; d_call: .; clone_size: few; cdr3_nt: TGCGCCAGCAGCCCGGCCGGCTACTCTGGAAACACCATATATTTT; cdr3_aa: CASSPAGYSGNTIYF
v_call: TRBV29-1; j_call: TRBJ1-1; d_call: .; clone_size: once; cdr3_nt: TGCAGCGTTGAGGCCGGACAGCCAAACACTGAAGCTTTCTTT; cdr3_aa: CSVEAGQPNTEAFF
v_call: TRBV5-1; j_call: TRBJ2-3; d_call: TRBD2; clone_size: .; cdr3_nt: TGCGCCAGCAGCTTAGGGTTAGCGGGAGTGTACACAGATACGCAGTATTTT; cdr3_aa: CASSLGLAGVYTDTQYF
v_call: TRBV5-1; j_call: TRBJ2-7; d_call: .; clone_size: .; cdr3_nt: TGCGCCAGCAGCTCCGAGTGGACAGACGACGAGCAGTACTTC; cdr3_aa: CASSSEWTDDEQYF
v_call: TRBV5-1; j_call: TRBJ2-1; d_call: TRBD2; clone_size: .; cdr3_nt: TGCGCCAGCAGGGATAGCGGGACCTACAATGAGCAGTTCTTC; cdr3_aa: CASRDSGTYNEQFF
v_call: TRBV10-3; j_call: TRBJ2-5; d_call: .; clone_size: .; cdr3_nt: TGTGCCATCAGTGGGAATCTACAAGAGACCCAGTACTTC; cdr3_aa: CAISGNLQETQYF
v_call: TRBV5-6; j_call: TRBJ2-3; d_call: .; clone_size: few; cdr3_nt: TGTGCCAGCAGCTTGGGCCGGGAAACTAGCACAGATACGCAGTATTTT; cdr3_aa: CASSLGRETSTDTQYF
v_call: TRBV5-1; j_call: TRBJ2-3; d_call: TRBD1; clone_size: few; cdr3_nt: TGCGCCAGCAGCTTGGAACCCAACAGGGGGACCGATACGCAGTATTTT; cdr3_aa: CASSLEPNRGTDTQYF
v_call: TRBV6-5; j_call: TRBJ2-1; d_call: .; clone_size: .; cdr3_nt: TGTGCCAGCGGTTTGGGTGAGCAGTTCTTC; cdr3_aa: CASGLGEQFF
v_call: TRBV29-1; j_call: TRBJ2-7; d_call: TRBD2; clone_size: .; cdr3_nt: TGCAGCGCCGTAGCGGGGGGGCAGTACGAGCAGTACTTC; cdr3_aa: CSAVAGGQYEQYF
v_call: TRBV7-2; j_call: TRBJ2-4; d_call: TRBD2; clone_size: few; cdr3_nt: TGTGCCAGCAGCTTAGAGGCCGGCGGGAGGAACATTCAGTACTTC; cdr3_aa: CASSLEAGGRNIQYF
v_call: TRBV6-6; j_call: TRBJ2-7; d_call: .; clone_size: few; cdr3_nt: TGTGCCAGCAGTGCAGGGACCCAGGGGGAGCAGTACTTC; cdr3_aa: CASSAGTQGEQYF
v_call: TRBV6-6; j_call: TRBJ1-1; d_call: .; clone_size: .; cdr3_nt: TGTGCCAGCAGCTCCGAGGGAGGGTGGGTCACTGAAGCTTTCTTT; cdr3_aa: CASSSEGGWVTEAFF
v_call: TRBV12-3/TRBV12-4; j_call: TRBJ1-2; d_call: .; clone_size: .; cdr3_nt: TGTGCCAGCAGTTTAGCGGCCGAGGGTAACTATGGCTACACCTTC; cdr3_aa: CASSLAAEGNYGYTF
v_call: TRBV7-8; j_call: TRBJ2-5; d_call: TRBD2; clone_size: few; cdr3_nt: TGTGCCAGCATCCAAGCGGCGGGGAGGGTACAAGAGACCCAGTACTTC; cdr3_aa: CASIQAAGRVQETQYF
v_call: TRBV13; j_call: TRBJ2-7; d_call: .; clone_size: few; cdr3_nt: TGTGCCAGCAGCTTAATGTCGAAGCGGTCCTACGAGCAGTACTTC; cdr3_aa: CASSLMSKRSYEQYF
v_call: TRBV7-6; j_call: TRBJ2-7; d_call: .; clone_size: .; cdr3_nt: TGTGCCAGCAGCTTAGTTGGCCCGGGGGGCCCCTCCTACGAGCAGTACTTC; cdr3_aa: CASSLVGPGGPSYEQYF
v_call: TRBV18; j_call: TRBJ1-1; d_call: .; clone_size: .; cdr3_nt: TGTGCCAGCTCACCTACGGGGAGGGGCACTGAAGCTTTCTTT; cdr3_aa: CASSPTGRGTEAFF
v_call: TRBV20-1; j_call: TRBJ2-3; d_call: TRBD2; clone_size: few; cdr3_nt: TGCAGTGCTATACGCCGGGACTACCTCACAGATACGCAGTATTTT; cdr3_aa: CSAIRRDYLTDTQYF
v_call: TRBV29-1; j_call: TRBJ1-1; d_call: .; clone_size: .; cdr3_nt: TGCAGCGTTGTTGACAGTCCTGACACTGAAGCTTTCTTT; cdr3_aa: CSVVDSPDTEAFF
v_call: TRBV7-9; j_call: TRBJ2-1; d_call: TRBD2; clone_size: once; cdr3_nt: TGTGCCAGCAGCTTAGTGGCTAGCGGGAGGTTGAGGTCCTACAATGAGCAGTTCTTC; cdr3_aa: CASSLVASGRLRSYNEQFF
v_call: TRBV6-5; j_call: TRBJ1-2; d_call: TRBD1; clone_size: .; cdr3_nt: TGTGCCAGCAGACAAGACAGGGGGTTCAACTATGGCTACACCTTC; cdr3_aa: CASRQDRGFNYGYTF
v_call: TRBV12-3/TRBV12-4; j_call: TRBJ1-5; d_call: TRBD1; clone_size: few; cdr3_nt: TGTGCCAGCAGTCAGGACAGGCAAAGGCCCCAGCATTTT; cdr3_aa: CASSQDRQRPQHF
v_call: TRBV5-1; j_call: TRBJ2-7; d_call: .; clone_size: many; cdr3_nt: TGCGCCAGCAGCTGGGCCCCTGGGCAGATTTACGAGCAGTACTTC; cdr3_aa: CASSWAPGQIYEQYF
v_call: TRBV20-1; j_call: TRBJ2-7; d_call: TRBD2; clone_size: many; cdr3_nt: TGCAGTGCTAATCCTAGCGGGAGCTCCTACGAGCAGTACTTC; cdr3_aa: CSANPSGSSYEQYF
v_call: TRBV6-2/TRBV6-3; j_call: TRBJ1-6; d_call: .; clone_size: .; cdr3_nt: TGTGCCAGCGGTCTCGGGAATTCACCCCTCCACTTT; cdr3_aa: CASGLGNSPLHF
v_call: TRBV24-1; j_call: TRBJ2-5; d_call: TRBD2; clone_size: .; cdr3_nt: TGTGCCACCAGTGATTCCAGACTAGCGGGAGGAGTAGAGACCCAGTACTTC; cdr3_aa: CATSDSRLAGGVETQYF
v_call: TRBV5-1; j_call: TRBJ2-7; d_call: .; clone_size: .; cdr3_nt: TGCGCCAGCGCGAGGTCAGGGAACAGCTACGAGCAGTACTTC; cdr3_aa: CASARSGNSYEQYF
v_call: TRBV7-3; j_call: TRBJ2-3; d_call: .; clone_size: few; cdr3_nt: TGTGCCAGCAGCTTAACCGTACGGAGCACAGATACGCAGTATTTT; cdr3_aa: CASSLTVRSTDTQYF
v_call: TRBV7-9; j_call: TRBJ2-7; d_call: .; clone_size: .; cdr3_nt: TGTGCCAGCGGTACCAACGGGCGGGAGCAGTACTTC; cdr3_aa: CASGTNGREQYF
v_call: TRBV5-1; j_call: TRBJ1-1; d_call: TRBD1; clone_size: .; cdr3_nt: TGCGCCAGCAGCAACCAGGACAGGGTGATCACTGAAGCTTTCTTT; cdr3_aa: CASSNQDRVITEAFF
v_call: TRBV6-2/TRBV6-3; j_call: TRBJ1-1; d_call: .; clone_size: few; cdr3_nt: TGTGCCAGCAGGGGGGGACCGAACACTGAAGCTTTCTTT; cdr3_aa: CASRGGPNTEAFF
v_call: TRBV5-5; j_call: TRBJ1-1; d_call: .; clone_size: .; cdr3_nt: TGTGCCAGCAGCTTGCTTTGGGGGGCGCAGGGGACTGAAGCTTTCTTT; cdr3_aa: CASSLLWGAQGTEAFF
v_call: TRBV11-2; j_call: TRBJ2-1; d_call: .; clone_size: .; cdr3_nt: TGTGCCAGCAGCTCCAGGACGGTGGTCTCCTACAATGAGCAGTTCTTC; cdr3_aa: CASSSRTVVSYNEQFF
v_call: TRBV7-8; j_call: TRBJ2-1; d_call: .; clone_size: .; cdr3_nt: TGTGCCAGCAGCTTAGTCGATCGATACAATGAGCAGTTCTTC; cdr3_aa: CASSLVDRYNEQFF
v_call: TRBV18; j_call: TRBJ2-2; d_call: .; clone_size: few; cdr3_nt: TGTGCCAGCTCACCAGGGCAGAGACTAACAACCGGGGAGCTGTTTTTT; cdr3_aa: CASSPGQRLTTGELFF
v_call: TRBV20-1; j_call: TRBJ1-5; d_call: .; clone_size: .; cdr3_nt: TGCAGTGCTAGAGATCCAACAAGCAATCAGCCCCAGCATTTT; cdr3_aa: CSARDPTSNQPQHF
v_call: TRBV4-1; j_call: TRBJ1-2; d_call: TRBD1; clone_size: few; cdr3_nt: TGCGCCAGCAGCCTCGGACAGGGGACGGTGGATGGCTACACCTTC; cdr3_aa: CASSLGQGTVDGYTF
v_call: TRBV12-3/TRBV12-4; j_call: TRBJ2-6; d_call: TRBD1; clone_size: many; cdr3_nt: TGTGCCAGCAGCCCTAGAACAGGGGCCTACTCTGGGGCCAACGTCCTGACTTTC; cdr3_aa: CASSPRTGAYSGANVLTF
v_call: TRBV9; j_call: TRBJ1-2; d_call: TRBD1; clone_size: few; cdr3_nt: TGTGCCAGCAGCGCCGGGACAGGGTTTAAAGGCTACACCTTC; cdr3_aa: CASSAGTGFKGYTF
v_call: TRBV20-1; j_call: TRBJ1-2; d_call: TRBD1; clone_size: few; cdr3_nt: TGCAGTGCTAGGACAGGGAAATTGGACTATGGCTACACCTTC; cdr3_aa: CSARTGKLDYGYTF
v_call: TRBV14; j_call: TRBJ1-2; d_call: .; clone_size: .; cdr3_nt: TGTGCCAGCAGCCCGTCCGGGACCCAACCTTATGGCTACACCTTC; cdr3_aa: CASSPSGTQPYGYTF
v_call: TRBV27; j_call: TRBJ1-5; d_call: TRBD1; clone_size: .; cdr3_nt: TGTGCCAGCAGCCCCTGGCGGACAGGGAATCAGCCCCAGCATTTT; cdr3_aa: CASSPWRTGNQPQHF